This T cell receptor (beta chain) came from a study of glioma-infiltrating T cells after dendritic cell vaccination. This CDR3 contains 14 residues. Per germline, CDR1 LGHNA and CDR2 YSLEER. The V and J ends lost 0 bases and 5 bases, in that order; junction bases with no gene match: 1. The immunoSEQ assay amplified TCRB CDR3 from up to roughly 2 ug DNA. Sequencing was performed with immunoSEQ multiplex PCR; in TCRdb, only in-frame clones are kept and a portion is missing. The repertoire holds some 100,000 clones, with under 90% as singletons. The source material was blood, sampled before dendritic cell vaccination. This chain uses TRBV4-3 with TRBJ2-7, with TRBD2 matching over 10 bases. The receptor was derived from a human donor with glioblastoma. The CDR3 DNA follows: TGCGCCAGCAGCCAAGATACTAGCGGGAACGAGCAGTACTTC. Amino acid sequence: CASSQDTSGNEQYF.